Described below is a single T cell receptor beta chain sequence and its context. Its antigen is currently unknown. PCR involved 60 Vbeta and 13 Jbeta primers. The protocol was immunoSEQ multiplex PCR, while the TCRdb copy is restricted to in-frame clones and leaves out a portion. Its listing shows about 140,000 clones. This entry is derived from a study of cytomegalovirus exposure and HLA in healthy donors. Study at large: A prior study identified 117 million unique TCR beta sequences from about 200 million T cells. Study-level results: Accurate prediction of HLA-A and HLA-B alleles (for most subjects) was reportedly achieved from TCR beta sequences. Overall, about 160 TCR beta chains were annotated as cytomegalovirus-associated.

Germline V CDR1 and CDR2: MRHNA, SNTAGT. The CDR3 has 14 amino acids. V lost 6 bases and J lost 1, with 7 bases in between. Unrecorded immune exposure was likely among donors, who were nominally healthy when sampled. The origin of this receptor is a man between 35 and 55 years old in good health and CMV-seronegative. The chain employs TRBV6-4 and TRBJ2-6; a possible D gene is TRBD2 (5 bases). Sample: PBMCs. CDR3 sequence reads: CASSRDSGANVLTF. In DNA form, the CDR3 reads TGTGCCAGCAGCCGGGATTCTGGGGCCAACGTCCTGACTTTC.